The sample holds many counts of the clone carrying this T cell receptor beta chain. The target antigen is unknown. A modified ARM-PCR protocol with three rounds of nested PCR amplified TCRbeta. TCRdb used MiXCR to reprocess the multiplex PCR reads, holding one entry per CDR3 protein. The sample has tens of thousands of distinct CDR3 sequences; roughly two thirds are singletons. The template was RNA from unsorted bulk tissue. This non-tumor lung sample came from over 3 cm beyond the tumor edge. This specimen comes from a study of tumor and adjacent non-tumor tissue in lung cancer. Germline CDR1 and CDR2: ENHRY and SYGVKD. The CDR3 loop spans 14 amino acids. The ends were cut back, 4 bases at V and 3 bases at J, with 10 bases in the middle. Whole-study findings and limits: Normal lung showed higher cumulative top 100 clone frequency than tumor. Tumor tissue had significantly higher TCR diversity than normal lung.

Sequencing was carried out using distant non-tumor lung tissue. The V call is TRBV10-3, the J call TRBJ1-5; D is possibly TRBD1 (5 bases). The clonotype comes from a man between 65 and 80 years old with non-small cell lung cancer. DNA for the CDR3: TGTGCCATCAGTGCCCAGGGTCCCAATCAGCCCCAGCATTTT. Translating gives CAISAQGPNQPQHF.